This T cell receptor beta chain comes out of a study of control samples from healthy donors and cancer patients. The table came from immunoSEQ multiplex PCR; TCRdb's copy has only in-frame clones and leaves some out. The sample lists tens of thousands of clones, about 85% occurring once. CDR3 length equals 12 residues. Per the germline V gene, CDR1 is SEHNR and CDR2 is FQNEAQ (reference sequence). V was clipped by 8 bases and J by 12 bases, with 19 bases between them. This sequence joins TRBV7-9 and TRBJ1-1, with D maybe TRBD1 (5 bases). Sequenced: formalin-fixed, paraffin-embedded tissue. This sequence was found in a female donor with melanoma. The CDR3 region has the DNA TGTGCCAGCGGAGCAGGGTTGATGTTTCCTTTCTTT. This encodes CASGAGLMFPFF. Looking up the rest from reference TRBV7-9 and TRBJ1-1 gives the full variable domain: DTGVSQNPRHKITKRGQNVTFRCDPISEHNRLYWYRQTLGQGPEFLTYFQNEAQLEKSRLLSDRFSAERPKGSFSTLEIQRTEQGDSAMYLCASGAGLMFPFFGQGTRLTVV.